The TCR beta chain under discussion was sequenced for a study of CD8+CD57+ T cells in acquired aplastic anemia. Study summary: Sorted CD4+ and CD8+ cells gave a mean 3.2 ug DNA, range roughly 0.19 to 27.4 ug. Study results and caveats: Controls did not differ significantly from patients in CD8+ Simpson's diversity. Researchers report that about 29 CD8+ CDR3 sequences appeared in both patients and controls.

As for this clonotype: What it recognizes is unknown. At one end, the junction sequence differs from germline, possibly due to a read error.

In patients chosen for sequencing, flow cytometry had shown CD8+CD57+ cell expansion. Every patient was diagnosed with severe acquired aplastic anemia. CDR3 length equals 16 residues. The V gene's germline CDR1 is LNHNV and CDR2 YYDKDF (reference sequence). CDR3 and TCR beta VDJ profiling relied on a genomic DNA template. MiXCR was run by TCRdb on the reads, yielding one entry per CDR3 protein. In the table there are 400,000 to 600,000 distinct CDR3 sequences, approximately 32% of which are singletons. The sample consisted of sorted CD4+, CD8+, or CD8+CD57+ T cells (not recorded which) from PBMCs. This rearrangement joins TRBV15 to TRBJ2-1; maybe TRBD2 (6 bases). The receptor comes from a human donor with aplastic anemia. Here the CDR3 DNA reads TGTGCCACCAGCAGAGATATCGGGAGCCCCTACAATGGGCAGTTCTTC. Its translation is CATSRDIGSPYNGQFF.